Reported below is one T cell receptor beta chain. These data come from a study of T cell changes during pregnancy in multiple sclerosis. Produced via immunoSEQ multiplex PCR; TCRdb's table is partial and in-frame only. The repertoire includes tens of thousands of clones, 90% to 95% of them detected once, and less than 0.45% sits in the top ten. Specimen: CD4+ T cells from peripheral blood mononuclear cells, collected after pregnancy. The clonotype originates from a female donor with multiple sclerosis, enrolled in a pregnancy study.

The CDR3 region is CANSYSGSDEQFF. The DNA of the CDR3 is TGTGCCAACAGTTATAGCGGGAGCGATGAGCAGTTCTTC. This chain links TRBV5-6 with TRBJ2-1; 9 positions agree with TRBD2. CDR1 and CDR2 (germline): SGHDT, YYEEEE. V lost 9 bases and J lost 8; bases outside the gene matches: 9. This CDR3 contains 13 residues.